Shown below are 28 T cell receptor beta chains from a single sample sequenced in a study of Ad26.COV2.S vaccination and SARS-CoV-2 variants. Described treatment: roughly 19 received Ad26.COV2.S at low or high dose, single or two shots; about 5 received placebo; per-sample allocation not given. All samples were drawn on day 63, counting from the first vaccine or placebo injection. Profiling relied on immunoSEQ multiplex PCR, and the TCRdb table lists in-frame clones only, not all of them. The sample includes roughly 460,000 clones, roughly 87% of them seen just once. The source material was peripheral blood, sampled in a trial of Ad26.COV2.S vaccine versus placebo. The receptors originated from a person aged 18-65 years who received the Ad26.COV2.S COVID-19 vaccine or a placebo.

This chain connects TRBV4-1 to TRBJ2-2; 7 bases agree with TRBD2. Trimming took 1 base from V and 7 from J; bases not matched to a gene: 9. This CDR3 region has 16 residues. Germline V CDR1 and CDR2: MGHRA, YSYEKL. Here the CDR3 reads CASSQVAGRGDGELFF. The CDR3 nucleotides read TGCGCCAGCAGCCAAGTGGCGGGGAGGGGTGACGGGGAGCTGTTTTTT.

This clone was detected only a few times. The chain carries TRBV7-6 and TRBJ1-2; D is unclear. V lost 0 bases and J 8 bases, leaving 16 bases between the germline ends. Germline V lookup: CDR1 SGHVS, CDR2 FNYEAQ. This CDR3 region has 15 residues. CDR3 sequence (DNA): TGTGCCAGCAGCTTAGCGGCAGCCCGTTTGGAGGGCTACACCTTC. It is translated as CASSLAAARLEGYTF.

The chain links TRBV27 to TRBJ1-2; TRBD1 matches at 8 bases. Germline V gives CDR1 MNHEY, CDR2 SMNVEV (reference sequence). This CDR3 is built from 14 residues. Trimming at V came to 8 bases and at J to 4 bases, leaving 9 bases not matched to a gene. CDR3 residues: CASRSGGAGYGYTF. In DNA, the CDR3 is TGTGCCAGCCGTTCAGGGGGCGCCGGCTATGGCTACACCTTC.

This sequence joins TRBV19 and TRBJ2-2, with 10 bases aligning to TRBD2. The ends lost 4 bases at V and 6 bases at J; junction bases unmatched: 5. CDR1 is LNHDA and CDR2 is SQIVND in the germline V gene (reference sequence). This CDR3 region has 15 residues. CDR3 bases: TGTGCCAGTAGTAATAGCGGGAGGCGTGCCGGGGAGCTGTTTTTT. It translates to CASSNSGRRAGELFF. Full variable domain (remainder filled in from reference TRBV19 and TRBJ2-2): DGGITQSPKYLFRKEGQNVTLSCEQNLNHDAMYWYRQDPGQGLRLIYYSQIVNDFQKGDIAEGYSVSREKKESFPLTVTSAQKNPTAFYLCASSNSGRRAGELFFGEGSRLTVL.

The rearrangement joins TRBV5-1 to TRBJ2-7, with no clear D. Per the germline V gene, CDR1 is SGHRS and CDR2 is YFSETQ. This CDR3 region has 16 residues. V was cut by 0 bases and J by 3 bases, with 16 bases left in between. The CDR3 DNA reads as TGCGCCAGCAGCTTGGGGCCTCTAGGGCTAAACTACGAGCAGTACTTC. This gives the protein CASSLGPLGLNYEQYF.

V and J are TRBV11-2 and TRBJ2-1; 9 bases align to TRBD2. This CDR3 is 17 amino acids long. Germline trimming cut 3 bases from V and 0 bases from J; bases unmatched to any gene: 6. Per germline, CDR1 SGHAT and CDR2 FQNNGV. The CDR3 DNA reads TGTGCCAGCAGCTTGATTCGGACTAGCGCCTCCTACAATGAGCAGTTCTTC. Translated, it gives CASSLIRTSASYNEQFF.

The J gene is TRBJ2-1, the V gene TRBV4-1; D may be TRBD2 (5 bases). CDR1 and CDR2 (germline): MGHRA, YSYEKL. Trimming removed 3 bases from V and 4 bases from J, with 7 bases in between. This CDR3 is 13 amino acids long. This chain's CDR3 is CASSQDWYNEQFF. The CDR3 DNA sequence: TGCGCCAGCAGCCAGGACTGGTACAATGAGCAGTTCTTC.

The chain joins TRBV2 to TRBJ1-1, with 7 nucleotides matching TRBD1. Germline V gene sequence: CDR1 SNHLY, CDR2 FYNNEI. CDR3 length: 14 amino acids. V was pared by 4 bases and J by 4 bases, with 6 bases of the junction left unmatched. CDR3 loop: CASSVTGVPTEAFF. CDR3 nucleotide sequence: TGTGCCAGCAGTGTCACAGGGGTCCCCACTGAAGCTTTCTTT.

The chain carries TRBV30 and TRBJ2-2; 16 bases line up with TRBD2. Germline loops: CDR1 GTSNPN, CDR2 SVGIG (reference sequence). V lost 2 bases, J lost 7 bases, and 10 bases stayed unmatched. The CDR3 is made up of 18 amino acids. The CDR3 spells CAWSPPGLAGGIGGELFF. CDR3 nucleotides: TGTGCCTGGAGTCCTCCGGGACTAGCGGGGGGGATCGGCGGGGAGCTGTTTTTT.

CDR3 residues: CASSSQGTYNSPLHF. The DNA for the CDR3 is TGTGCCAGCAGTTCACAGGGAACTTATAATTCACCCCTCCACTTT. The J gene is TRBJ1-6, the V gene TRBV6-5, with TRBD1 as a possible D gene (6 bases). This CDR3 spans 15 amino acids. Trimming left V 4 bases short and J 4 bases short, with 11 bases between. CDR1 and CDR2 from the germline V gene are MNHEY and SVGAGI.

The chain recombines TRBV4-1 with TRBJ1-3; D is unresolved. V lost 0 bases, J lost 3 bases, and 15 bases lay in between. The germline gives CDR1 MGHRA, CDR2 YSYEKL. The CDR3 runs 17 residues. CDR3 coding DNA: TGCGCCAGCAGCCAAGAGGGAGGACTTCCTGGTGGAAACACCATATATTTT. This gives the protein CASSQEGGLPGGNTIYF.

The chain carries TRBV27 and TRBJ2-5; D perhaps matches TRBD1 (6 bases). Looked up from germline, CDR1 is MNHEY and CDR2 is SMNVEV (reference sequence). The CDR3 totals 13 residues. V lost 3 bases, J lost 7 bases, and 12 bases lay in between. DNA of the CDR3: TGTGCCAGCAGTTTTGGGGGCCGGGGGACCCAGTACTTC. This sequence encodes CASSFGGRGTQYF.

CDR3 in DNA: TGTGCCAGCAGCGATGGTTGGGGAATAGAGACCCAGTACTTC. Encoded protein: CASSDGWGIETQYF. This chain connects TRBV5-4 to TRBJ2-5, with no clear D. The CDR3 is 14 residues long. The V and J ends lost 4 bases and 4 bases respectively, with 14 bases between them. Germline-derived CDR1 and CDR2 are SGHNT and YYREEE (reference sequence).

The rearrangement uses TRBV30 and TRBJ2-7; D not resolved. The CDR3 contains 12 residues. Trimming took off 0 bases at V and 4 bases at J, with 7 bases between the two ends. Germline V lookup: CDR1 GTSNPN, CDR2 SVGIG (reference sequence). The CDR3 spells CAWSVSRYEQYF. For the CDR3, the DNA is TGTGCCTGGAGTGTCTCACGATACGAGCAGTACTTC.

CDR3 bases: TGTGCCAGCAGTGAATTCGGGGGAGCCGAGCAGTACTTC. Translating it yields CASSEFGGAEQYF. The chain carries TRBV25-1 and TRBJ2-7; tentative D call: TRBD2 (6 bases). Germline CDR1 is MGHDK and CDR2 is SYGVNS. CDR3 length equals 13 residues. With 1 base removed from V and 6 bases from J, the gap between germline ends came to 10 bases.

This sequence joins TRBV6-4 and TRBJ1-2; 8 nucleotides agree with TRBD1. Germline values: CDR1 MRHNA, CDR2 SNTAGT. This CDR3 has 10 amino acids. Trimming at V came to 6 bases and at J to 13 bases, leaving 4 bases not matched to a gene. Written as DNA, the CDR3 is TGTGCCAGCAGAGGACAGGGTAGCACCTTC. Residues: CASRGQGSTF.

V usage is TRBV28 and J usage is TRBJ1-3, with D possibly being TRBD1 (5 bases). The CDR3 totals 16 residues. Germline V CDR1 and CDR2: MDHEN, SYDVKM. Trimming stripped 0 bases from V and 2 bases from J, with 11 bases between. CDR3 loop: CASSLWGGGPGNTIYF. DNA of the CDR3: TGTGCCAGCAGTTTATGGGGTGGGGGACCTGGAAACACCATATATTTT.

The chain employs TRBV27 and TRBJ1-2, with TRBD1 matching 10 bases. V lost 3 bases to trimming and J lost 7 bases; unmatched junction nucleotides: 14. The CDR3 length is 17 residues. The germline V gene encodes CDR1 MNHEY and CDR2 SMNVEV (reference sequence). The CDR3 region is CASSFSGDRGVTGGYTF. DNA of the CDR3: TGTGCCAGCAGTTTCTCGGGGGACAGGGGAGTCACTGGTGGCTACACCTTC.

This CDR3 is CASSENAGTGYEKLFF. In DNA, the CDR3 is TGTGCCAGCAGTGAGAACGCCGGGACAGGGTATGAAAAACTGTTTTTT. This rearrangement joins TRBV6-1 to TRBJ1-4; 9 nucleotides match TRBD1. This CDR3 contains 16 residues. The germline gives CDR1 MNHNS, CDR2 SASEGT. Trimming at V came to 3 bases and at J to 6 bases, leaving 8 bases not matched to a gene.

The chain carries TRBV9 and TRBJ2-1; D is possibly TRBD1 (6 bases). This CDR3 has 14 residues. The V end lost 0 bases, the J end lost 7 bases, and 11 bases lay between the germline ends. In germline, CDR1 is SGDLS, CDR2 YYNGEE. CDR3 coding DNA: TGTGCCAGCAGCGTAGAAGGTGGACAGAATGAGCAGTTCTTC. As protein: CASSVEGGQNEQFF.

This chain joins TRBV7-9 and TRBJ1-3, with D possibly TRBD1 on 6 matching bases. Trimming took off 2 bases at V and 0 bases at J, with 11 bases between the two ends. CDR3 size: 16 residues. Germline CDR1 SEHNR, CDR2 FQNEAQ (reference sequence). CDR3 residues: CASSLSAGVSGNTIYF. Here the CDR3 DNA reads TGTGCCAGCAGCTTATCCGCAGGGGTCTCTGGAAACACCATATATTTT.

The V and J genes are TRBV7-2 and TRBJ1-1; perhaps TRBD1 as D (6 bases). The CDR3 is made up of 14 amino acids. V was pared by 5 bases and J by 1 base, with 11 bases between. Germline CDR1 SGHTA, CDR2 FQGNSA. The CDR3 DNA reads as TGTGCCAGCAGCCCAGGGGCGCAGAACACTGAAGCTTTCTTT. Translation gives CASSPGAQNTEAFF.

J is TRBJ2-1 and V is TRBV7-9, with 9 positions matching TRBD1. The CDR3 has 16 amino acids. Germline-derived CDR1 and CDR2 are SEHNR and FQNEAQ (reference sequence). After removal of 4 bases from V and 3 bases from J, the junction contained 7 bases not matched to a gene. CDR3 residues: CASSWKPGQGYNEQFF. CDR3 DNA: TGTGCCAGCAGCTGGAAGCCGGGACAGGGCTACAATGAGCAGTTCTTC.

The gene calls are TRBV5-5 and TRBJ2-2; no firm D call. V lost 3 bases to trimming and J lost 3 bases, with 9 bases between them. CDR1 is SGHKS and CDR2 is YYEKEE in the germline V gene (reference sequence). The CDR3 extends over 14 amino acids. This CDR3 reads CASSSSGYTGELFF. The CDR3 nucleotides read TGTGCCAGCAGCTCCTCCGGGTACACCGGGGAGCTGTTTTTT.

The chain carries TRBV6-2 or TRBV6-3 and TRBJ2-7, with 7 bases matching TRBD1. Germline CDR1 reads MNHEY; CDR2 reads SVGEGT. This CDR3 has 16 amino acids. The J segment lost 0 bases and the V segment lost 0 bases, leaving 5 bases of the junction unmatched. DNA for the CDR3: TGTGCCAGCAGTTACTCGATAGGGGGCCCCTCCTACGAGCAGTACTTC. Amino acid sequence: CASSYSIGGPSYEQYF.

This clone occurred a few times. The chain couples TRBV6-1 to TRBJ1-4; 11 bases line up with TRBD1. Losses at the gene ends were 1 base for V and 7 bases for J; bases not matched to a gene: 5. The CDR3 runs to 16 residues. The V gene's germline CDR1 is MNHNS and CDR2 SASEGT. The CDR3 region is CASSEGGGTGGEKLFF. The CDR3 region has the DNA TGTGCCAGCAGTGAAGGCGGGGGGACAGGGGGTGAAAAACTGTTTTTT.

This chain links TRBV5-1 with TRBJ1-3; no firm D call. This CDR3 is built from 14 residues. The germline gives CDR1 SGHRS, CDR2 YFSETQ. The V end lost 3 bases, the J end lost 0 bases, and 7 bases lay between the germline ends. Here the CDR3 DNA reads TGCGCCAGCAGCTCCTCAGGCTCTGGAAACACCATATATTTT. Its protein is CASSSSGSGNTIYF.

This clone was seen a single time. This chain joins TRBV28 and TRBJ2-7, with TRBD1 identical over 11 bases. With 3 bases clipped from V and 5 bases from J, the junction kept 3 bases outside the gene matches. Per the germline V gene, CDR1 is MDHEN and CDR2 is SYDVKM. The CDR3 has 14 residues. Written as DNA, the CDR3 is TGTGCCAGCAGTTTCGGGACAGGGGGTAACGAGCAGTACTTC. Amino acid sequence: CASSFGTGGNEQYF.